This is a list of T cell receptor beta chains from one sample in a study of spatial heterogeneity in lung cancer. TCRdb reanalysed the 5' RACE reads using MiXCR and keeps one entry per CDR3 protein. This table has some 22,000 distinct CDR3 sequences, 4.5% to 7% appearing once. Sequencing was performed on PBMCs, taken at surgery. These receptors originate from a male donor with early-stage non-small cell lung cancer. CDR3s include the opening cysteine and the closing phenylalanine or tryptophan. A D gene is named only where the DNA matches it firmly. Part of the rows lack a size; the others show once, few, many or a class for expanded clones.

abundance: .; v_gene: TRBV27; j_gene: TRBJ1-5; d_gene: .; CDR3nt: TGTGCCAGCAGGCAGGTAACAGGTGACCAGCCCCAGCATTTT; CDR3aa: CASRQVTGDQPQHF
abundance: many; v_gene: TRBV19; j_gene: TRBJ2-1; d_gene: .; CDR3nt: TGTGCCAGTAGTATCTGGGGAGCCTACAATGAGCAGTTCTTC; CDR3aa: CASSIWGAYNEQFF
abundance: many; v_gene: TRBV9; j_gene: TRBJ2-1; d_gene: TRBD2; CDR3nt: TGTGCCAGCAGCTTCGGACTAGCGGGAGCAAATGAGCAGTTCTTC; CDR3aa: CASSFGLAGANEQFF
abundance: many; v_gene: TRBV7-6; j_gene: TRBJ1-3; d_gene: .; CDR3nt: TGTGCCAGCAGCTTAGTAGGGAATGGTGGAAACACCATATATTTT; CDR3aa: CASSLVGNGGNTIYF
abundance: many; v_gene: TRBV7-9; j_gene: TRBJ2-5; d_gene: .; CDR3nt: TGTGCCAGCAGCCCCGCCTGGGGGGGGCTACAAGAGACCCAGTACTTC; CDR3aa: CASSPAWGGLQETQYF
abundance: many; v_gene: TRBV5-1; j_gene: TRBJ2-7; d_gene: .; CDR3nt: TGCGCCAGCAGTACGACAGAGGCTGGCGAGCAGTACTTC; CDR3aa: CASSTTEAGEQYF
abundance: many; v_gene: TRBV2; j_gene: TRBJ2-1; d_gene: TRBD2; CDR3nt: TGTGCCAGCAGGGGACTACATGAGCAGTTCTTC; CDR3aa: CASRGLHEQFF
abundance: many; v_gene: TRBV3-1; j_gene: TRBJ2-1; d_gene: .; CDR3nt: TGTGCCAGCAGCCAGTCAGGATCCCCGCAGTTCTTC; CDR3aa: CASSQSGSPQFF
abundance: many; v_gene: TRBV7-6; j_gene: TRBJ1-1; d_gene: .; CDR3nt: TGTGCCAGCAGCTCCAGGTTCAGTGAGAACACTGAAGCTTTCTTT; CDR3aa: CASSSRFSENTEAFF
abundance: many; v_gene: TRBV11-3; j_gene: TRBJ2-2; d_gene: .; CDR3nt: TGTGCCAGCAGCTTCGCCCACACCGGGGAGCTGTTTTTT; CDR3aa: CASSFAHTGELFF